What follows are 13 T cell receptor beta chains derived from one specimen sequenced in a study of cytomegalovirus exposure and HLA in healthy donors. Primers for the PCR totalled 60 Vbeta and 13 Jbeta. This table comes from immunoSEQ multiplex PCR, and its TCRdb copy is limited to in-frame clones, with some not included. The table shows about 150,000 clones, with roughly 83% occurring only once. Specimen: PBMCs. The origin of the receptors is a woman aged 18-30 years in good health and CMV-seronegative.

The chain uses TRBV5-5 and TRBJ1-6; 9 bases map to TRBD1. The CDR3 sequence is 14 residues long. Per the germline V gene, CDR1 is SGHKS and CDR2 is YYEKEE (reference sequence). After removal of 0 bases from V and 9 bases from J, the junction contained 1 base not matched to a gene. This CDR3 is CASSLGTGVSPLHF. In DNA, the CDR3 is TGTGCCAGCAGCTTGGGGACAGGGGTTTCACCCCTCCACTTT.

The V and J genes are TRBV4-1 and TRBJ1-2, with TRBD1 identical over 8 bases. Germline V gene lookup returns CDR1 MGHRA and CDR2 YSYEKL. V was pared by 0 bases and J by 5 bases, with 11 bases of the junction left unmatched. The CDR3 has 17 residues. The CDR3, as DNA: TGCGCCAGCAGCCAAGATCCGAGGGACAGGCAGGAATATGGCTACACCTTC. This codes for CASSQDPRDRQEYGYTF.

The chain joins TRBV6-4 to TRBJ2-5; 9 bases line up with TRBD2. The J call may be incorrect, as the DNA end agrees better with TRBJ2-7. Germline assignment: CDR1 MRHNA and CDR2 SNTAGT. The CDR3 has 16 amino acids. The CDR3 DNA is TGTGCCAGCAGTGACTCCCTAGCGGGGTTCTCCTACGAGCAGTACTTC. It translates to CASSDSLAGFSYEQYF.

In DNA, the CDR3 is TGTGCCAGCAGCGTAGGAGGGCGCTCTGGAAACACCATATATTTT. Amino acid sequence: CASSVGGRSGNTIYF. This chain joins TRBV9 and TRBJ1-3; unclear D gene. This CDR3 region has 15 residues. Germline V gene sequence: CDR1 SGDLS, CDR2 YYNGEE. V was trimmed by 0 bases and J by 0 bases, leaving 7 bases between them. The full variable domain, with the rest looked up from reference TRBV9 and TRBJ1-3, is DSGVTQTPKHLITATGQRVTLRCSPRSGDLSVYWYQQSLDQGLQFLIQYYNGEERAKGNILERFSAQQFPDLHSELNLSSLELGDSALYFCASSVGGRSGNTIYFGEGSWLTVV.

CDR3 region: CASSVGTGETEKLFF. CDR3 DNA: TGTGCCAGCAGCGTGGGGACAGGAGAGACCGAAAAACTGTTTTTT. The chain combines TRBV7-9 with TRBJ1-4; 8 nucleotides match TRBD1. Germline values: CDR1 SEHNR, CDR2 FQNEAQ (reference sequence). CDR3 length equals 15 residues. After removal of 5 bases from V and 8 bases from J, the junction contained 10 bases not matched to a gene. The whole variable domain, filled in from reference TRBV7-9 and TRBJ1-4, reads DTGVSQNPRHKITKRGQNVTFRCDPISEHNRLYWYRQTLGQGPEFLTYFQNEAQLEKSRLLSDRFSAERPKGSFSTLEIQRTEQGDSAMYLCASSVGTGETEKLFFGSGTQLSVL.

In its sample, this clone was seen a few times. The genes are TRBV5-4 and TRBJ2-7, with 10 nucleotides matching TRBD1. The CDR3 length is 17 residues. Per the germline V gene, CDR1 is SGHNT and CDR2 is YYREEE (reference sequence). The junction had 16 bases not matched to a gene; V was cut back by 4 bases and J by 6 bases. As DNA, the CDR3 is TGTGCCAGCAGCCAGTTCCCCCCGGGACAGGGGTGGGCCGAGCAGTACTTC. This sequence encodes CASSQFPPGQGWAEQYF.

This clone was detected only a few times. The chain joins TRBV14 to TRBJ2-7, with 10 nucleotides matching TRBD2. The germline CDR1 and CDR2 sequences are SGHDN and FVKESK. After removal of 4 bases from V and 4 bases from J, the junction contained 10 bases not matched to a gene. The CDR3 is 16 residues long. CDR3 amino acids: CASSPRASGGKYEQYF. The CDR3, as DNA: TGTGCCAGCAGCCCACGCGCTAGCGGGGGAAAATACGAGCAGTACTTC.

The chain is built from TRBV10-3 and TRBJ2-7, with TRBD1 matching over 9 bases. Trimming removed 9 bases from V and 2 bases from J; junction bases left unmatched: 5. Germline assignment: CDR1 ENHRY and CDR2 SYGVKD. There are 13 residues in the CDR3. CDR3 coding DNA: TGTGCCATAGGACAGGGGTCAACCTACGAGCAGTACTTC. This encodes CAIGQGSTYEQYF.

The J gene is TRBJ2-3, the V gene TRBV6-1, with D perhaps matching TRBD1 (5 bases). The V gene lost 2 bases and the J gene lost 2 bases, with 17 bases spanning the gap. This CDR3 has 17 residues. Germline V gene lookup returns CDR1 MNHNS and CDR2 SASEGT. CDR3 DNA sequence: TGTGCCAGCAGTGAACTAGGGGCGTTAGGAGCCACAGATACGCAGTATTTT. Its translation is CASSELGALGATDTQYF.

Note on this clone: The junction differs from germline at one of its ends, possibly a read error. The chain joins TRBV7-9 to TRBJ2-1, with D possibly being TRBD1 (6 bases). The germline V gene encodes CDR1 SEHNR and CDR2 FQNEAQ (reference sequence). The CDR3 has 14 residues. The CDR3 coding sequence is TGTTCCAGCAGCTTAGGACAGAGGCTCAATGAGCAGTTCTTC. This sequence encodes CSSSLGQRLNEQFF.

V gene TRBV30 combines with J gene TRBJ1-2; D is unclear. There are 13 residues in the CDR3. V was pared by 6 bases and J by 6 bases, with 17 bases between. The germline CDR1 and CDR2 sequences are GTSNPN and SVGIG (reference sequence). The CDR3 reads CACQDGESDGYTF. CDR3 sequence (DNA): TGTGCCTGCCAGGACGGGGAGAGTGATGGCTACACCTTC.

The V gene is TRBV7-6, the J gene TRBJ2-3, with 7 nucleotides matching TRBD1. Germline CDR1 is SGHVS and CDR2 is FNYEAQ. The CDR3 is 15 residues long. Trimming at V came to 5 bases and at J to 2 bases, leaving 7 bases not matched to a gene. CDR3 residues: CASSPTGKNTDTQYF. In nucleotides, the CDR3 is TGTGCCAGCAGCCCGACAGGGAAAAACACAGATACGCAGTATTTT.

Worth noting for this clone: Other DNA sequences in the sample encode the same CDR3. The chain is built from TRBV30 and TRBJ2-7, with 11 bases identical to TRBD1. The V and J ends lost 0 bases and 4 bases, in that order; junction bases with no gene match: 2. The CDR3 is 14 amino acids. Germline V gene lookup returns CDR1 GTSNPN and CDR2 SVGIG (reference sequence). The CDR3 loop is CAWSVGTGGYEQYF. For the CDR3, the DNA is TGTGCCTGGAGTGTGGGGACAGGGGGGTACGAGCAGTACTTC.